Below are 6 T cell receptor beta chains sequenced from a single sample in a study of beta chain features in type 1 diabetes. Regarding the study as a whole: TCRB CDR3s from Type 1 diabetes patients were moderately but significantly shorter in all four CD4+ subsets.

Antigen specificity for these receptors is unknown. Sequenced material consisted of expressed TCRB transcripts (all of the isolated RNA was reverse transcribed). Profiling relied on immunoSEQ multiplex PCR, and the TCRdb table lists in-frame clones only, not all of them. The table shows 600,000 or so clones, with over 10% occurring only once. Specimen: naive CD4+ T cells from blood. These receptors were obtained from a man aged 25 to 40 with type 1 diabetes.

The chain carries TRBV4-2 and TRBJ1-6; D ambiguous. This CDR3 spans 15 amino acids. The V end was cut by 3 bases, the J end by 8 bases, with 14 bases between. CDR1 is LGHNA and CDR2 is YNFKEQ in the germline V gene. CDR3 sequence reads: CASSHPGRIDSPLHF. As DNA, the CDR3 is TGTGCCAGCAGCCACCCCGGACGGATTGATTCACCCCTCCACTTT.

This clone was recorded a few times. The CDR3 coding sequence is TGTGCCAGCAGTATGCCGGGGGCCCGATATGGCTACACCTTC. Translating gives CASSMPGARYGYTF. This chain connects TRBV25-1 to TRBJ1-2; D is perhaps TRBD1 (6 bases). This CDR3 has 14 amino acids. Germline V gene lookup returns CDR1 MGHDK and CDR2 SYGVNS. Trimming shortened V by 5 bases and J by 5 bases, and 15 bases separated the two germline ends.

The chain has TRBV5-4 and TRBJ1-2; D gene ambiguous. V was clipped by 4 bases and J by 4 bases, with 14 bases between them. Germline CDR1 and CDR2: SGHNT and YYREEE (reference sequence). This CDR3 is built from 14 residues. CDR3 sequence reads: CASSQHSTFYGYTF. In DNA form, the CDR3 reads TGTGCCAGCAGCCAACATTCAACATTCTATGGCTACACCTTC.

J is TRBJ2-6 and V is TRBV7-2; D gene uncertain. Between the trimmed V and J ends, which lost 8 bases and 4 bases, there was a span of 9 bases. The CDR3 has 13 amino acids. Germline V gene lookup returns CDR1 SGHTA and CDR2 FQGNSA. CDR3 region: CASQLAGANVLTF. DNA of the CDR3: TGTGCCAGCCAACTTGCGGGGGCCAACGTCCTGACTTTC.

In its sample, this clone was seen a few times. The J gene is TRBJ2-4, the V gene TRBV14; 7 nucleotides align to TRBD1. Germline CDR1 is SGHDN and CDR2 is FVKESK. With 4 bases clipped from V and 0 bases from J, the junction kept 6 bases outside the gene matches. The CDR3 is 16 amino acids. DNA for the CDR3: TGTGCCAGCAGCCCCGACAGGGACCTAGCCAAAAACATTCAGTACTTC. This gives the protein CASSPDRDLAKNIQYF.

In its sample, this clone was seen a few times. V is TRBV5-1 and J is TRBJ2-7, with D hard to call. The CDR3 sequence is 13 residues long. Trimming took 3 bases from V and 0 from J, leaving 7 bases between them. Per the germline V gene, CDR1 is SGHRS and CDR2 is YFSETQ. The CDR3 loop reads CASSYRASYEQYF. The CDR3 DNA reads TGCGCCAGCAGCTACCGGGCCTCCTACGAGCAGTACTTC.